This TCR beta chain was observed in a study of shared clonotypes between healthy human individuals. General study findings and limits: Sampling covered nothing but blood. Tissue TCR repertoires likely differ from those found in blood. Donor scarcity curtailed the genetic and exposure-history diversity represented herein.

Details on this clone: Its matching antigen is unknown.

The authors distributed each subset's genomic DNA evenly over several immunoSEQ plates. The table came from immunoSEQ multiplex PCR; TCRdb's copy has only in-frame clones and leaves some out. The sample has roughly 2,300,000 clones; just under 95% are singletons. This CDR3 is built from 14 residues. Per the germline V gene, CDR1 is SQVTM and CDR2 is ANQGSEA. The germline V and J ends were trimmed by 4 bases and 2 bases, with 15 bases remaining between them. The clonotype was recovered from a man aged 18-30 years in good health. Some clones in this sample may be carry-over from other donors' samples. Sequencing was carried out using naive CD4+ T cells from PBMCs. Sample subset: CD45RA+ positively selected. V is TRBV29-1 and J is TRBJ2-7, with D tentatively TRBD1 (5 bases). The CDR3 bases are TGCAGCGTTGGGCCCCAGGGAAGGACCTACGAGCAGTACTTC. It codes for CSVGPQGRTYEQYF.